This TCR beta chain was captured in a study of T cell changes during pregnancy in multiple sclerosis. Clones were read by immunoSEQ multiplex PCR, and TCRdb kept only the in-frame ones, dropping some. This table has about 53,000 clones, around 90% appearing once. The V end was cut by 4 bases, the J end by 2 bases, with 24 bases between. The CDR3 is 18 residues long. Germline CDR1 SGHNT, CDR2 YYREEE (reference sequence). This chain uses TRBV5-4 with TRBJ1-2, with D possibly TRBD1 on 6 matching bases. The specimen was peripheral blood, collected after pregnancy. This clonotype was sampled from a female donor in good health, enrolled as a control in a pregnancy study. The CDR3: CASSGRPRGPVGNYGYTF. As DNA, the CDR3 is TGTGCCAGCAGCGGGCGGCCCAGGGGCCCCGTGGGAAACTATGGCTACACCTTC.